This entry is about one TCR beta chain. The CDR3 contains 13 residues. Germline values: CDR1 SGHDN, CDR2 FVKESK. V was cut by 0 bases and J by 6 bases, with 6 bases left in between. This sample is drawn from a study of blood T cell repertoires in COVID-19. Study summary: T cells, B-cell-depleted T cells, or PBMCs provided the cDNA or gDNA that served as material.

Repertoires were generated with immunoSEQ multiplex PCR, while TCRdb's copy carries only in-frame clones and drops some. In the table there are over 150,000 clones, 87% of which are singletons. The source of this sequence is a woman younger than 45 who had recovered from COVID-19. This chain links TRBV14 with TRBJ1-5; no definite D call. The sample comprised PBMCs or T cells enriched from blood (not recorded which). The CDR3 bases are TGTGCCAGCAGCCAAGATTTTAGTCAGCCCCAGCATTTT. Protein product: CASSQDFSQPQHF.